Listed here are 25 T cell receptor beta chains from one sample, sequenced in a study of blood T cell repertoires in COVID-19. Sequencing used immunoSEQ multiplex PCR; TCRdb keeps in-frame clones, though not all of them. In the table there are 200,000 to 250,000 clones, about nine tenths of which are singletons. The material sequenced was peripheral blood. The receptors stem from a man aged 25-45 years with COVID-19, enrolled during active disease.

CDR3 amino acids: CASSLVQGANEQYF. As DNA, the CDR3 is TGTGCCAGCAGCTTAGTACAGGGGGCGAACGAGCAGTACTTC. The J gene is TRBJ2-7, the V gene TRBV7-9; 9 bases line up with TRBD1. This CDR3 contains 14 residues. The germline CDR1 and CDR2 sequences are SEHNR and FQNEAQ (reference sequence). Losses at the gene ends were 1 base for V and 5 bases for J; bases not matched to a gene: 3.

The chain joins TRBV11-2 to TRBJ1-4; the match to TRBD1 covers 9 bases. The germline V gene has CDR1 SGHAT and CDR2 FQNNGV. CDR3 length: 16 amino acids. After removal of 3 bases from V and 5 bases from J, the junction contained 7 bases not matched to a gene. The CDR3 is CASSFRDGTGNEKLFF. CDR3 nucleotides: TGTGCCAGCAGCTTCCGGGATGGGACAGGGAATGAAAAACTGTTTTTT. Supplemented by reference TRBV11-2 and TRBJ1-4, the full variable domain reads EAGVAQSPRYKIIEKRQSVAFWCNPISGHATLYWYQQILGQGPKLLIQFQNNGVVDDSQLPKDRFSAERLKGVDSTLKIQPAKLEDSAVYLCASSFRDGTGNEKLFFGSGTQLSVL.

The CDR3 sequence: CASSLAERTVTYEQYF. The CDR3 DNA is TGTGCCAGCAGCTTAGCAGAGAGGACAGTAACCTACGAGCAGTACTTC. V gene TRBV7-9 combines with J gene TRBJ2-7, with D perhaps TRBD1 (6 bases). This CDR3 is 16 amino acids long. Trimming removed 0 bases at V and 2 bases at J, with 14 bases between. Germline assignment: CDR1 SEHNR and CDR2 FQNEAQ (reference sequence).

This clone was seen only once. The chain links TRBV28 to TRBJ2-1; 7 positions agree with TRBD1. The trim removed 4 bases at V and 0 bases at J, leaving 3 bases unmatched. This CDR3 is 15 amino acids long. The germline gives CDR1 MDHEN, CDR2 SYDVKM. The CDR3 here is CASSSTGSSYNEQFF. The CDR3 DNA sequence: TGTGCCAGCAGTTCGACAGGGAGCTCCTACAATGAGCAGTTCTTC.

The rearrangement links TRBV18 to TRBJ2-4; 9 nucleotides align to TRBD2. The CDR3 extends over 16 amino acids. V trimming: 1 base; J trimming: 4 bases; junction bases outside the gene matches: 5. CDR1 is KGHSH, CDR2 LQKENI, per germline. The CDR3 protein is CASSPRNAGGKNIQYF. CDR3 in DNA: TGTGCCAGCTCACCACGGAATGCGGGAGGGAAAAACATTCAGTACTTC.

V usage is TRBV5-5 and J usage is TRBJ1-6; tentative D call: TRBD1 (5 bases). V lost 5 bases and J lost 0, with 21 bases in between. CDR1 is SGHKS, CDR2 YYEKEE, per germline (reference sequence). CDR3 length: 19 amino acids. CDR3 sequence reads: CASSHSAEEGPSYNSPLHF. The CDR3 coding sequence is TGTGCCAGCAGTCATTCAGCGGAGGAGGGACCCTCCTATAATTCACCCCTCCACTTT.

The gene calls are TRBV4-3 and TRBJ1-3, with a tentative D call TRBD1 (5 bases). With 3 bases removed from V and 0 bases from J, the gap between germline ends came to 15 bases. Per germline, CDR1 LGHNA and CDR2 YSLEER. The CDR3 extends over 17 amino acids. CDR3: CASSQTVGLSSGNTIYF. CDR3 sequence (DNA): TGCGCCAGCAGCCAGACAGTGGGCCTTAGCTCTGGAAACACCATATATTTT.

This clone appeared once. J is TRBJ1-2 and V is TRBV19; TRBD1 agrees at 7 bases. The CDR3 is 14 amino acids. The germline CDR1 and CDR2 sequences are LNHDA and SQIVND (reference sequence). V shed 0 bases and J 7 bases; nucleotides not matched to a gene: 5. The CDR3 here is CASSIEYRGSGYTF. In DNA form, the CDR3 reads TGTGCCAGTAGTATAGAATACAGGGGAAGTGGCTACACCTTC.

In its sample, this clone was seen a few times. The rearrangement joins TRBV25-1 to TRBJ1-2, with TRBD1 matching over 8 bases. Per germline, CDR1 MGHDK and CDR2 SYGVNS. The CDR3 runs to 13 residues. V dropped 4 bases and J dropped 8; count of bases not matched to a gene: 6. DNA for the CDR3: TGTGCCAGCAGTGGTCGGCAGGGGGCGGGCTACACCTTC. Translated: CASSGRQGAGYTF.

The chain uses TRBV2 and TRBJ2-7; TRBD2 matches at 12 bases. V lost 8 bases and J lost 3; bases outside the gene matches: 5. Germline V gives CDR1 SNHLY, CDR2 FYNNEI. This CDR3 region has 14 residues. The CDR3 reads CASGLAGGYYEQYF. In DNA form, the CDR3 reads TGTGCCAGCGGTCTAGCGGGAGGGTACTACGAGCAGTACTTC.

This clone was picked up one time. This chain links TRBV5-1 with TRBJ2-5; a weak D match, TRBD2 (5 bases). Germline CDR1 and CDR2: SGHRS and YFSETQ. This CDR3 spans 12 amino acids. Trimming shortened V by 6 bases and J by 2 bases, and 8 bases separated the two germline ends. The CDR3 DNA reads TGCGCCAGCACGGAGGAACAAGAGACCCAGTACTTC. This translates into CASTEEQETQYF.

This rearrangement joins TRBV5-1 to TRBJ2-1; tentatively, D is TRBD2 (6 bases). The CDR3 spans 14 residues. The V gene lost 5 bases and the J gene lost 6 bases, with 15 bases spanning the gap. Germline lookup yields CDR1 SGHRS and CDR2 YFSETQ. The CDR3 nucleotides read TGCGCCAGCAGTGGGGGGTTTCGTGGCAATGAGCAGTTCTTC. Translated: CASSGGFRGNEQFF.

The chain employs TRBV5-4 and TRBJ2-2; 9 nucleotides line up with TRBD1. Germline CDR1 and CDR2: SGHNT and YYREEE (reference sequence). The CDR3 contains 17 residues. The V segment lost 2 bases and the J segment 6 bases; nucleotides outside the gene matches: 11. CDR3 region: CASSLPRTGAYAGELFF. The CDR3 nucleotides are TGTGCCAGCAGCTTACCCCGGACAGGGGCGTACGCCGGGGAGCTGTTTTTT.

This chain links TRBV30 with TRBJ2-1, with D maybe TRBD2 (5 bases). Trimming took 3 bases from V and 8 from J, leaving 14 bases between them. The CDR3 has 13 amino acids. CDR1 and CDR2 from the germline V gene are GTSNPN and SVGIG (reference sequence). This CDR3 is CAWRLGNPDEQFF. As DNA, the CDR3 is TGTGCCTGGAGGCTCGGGAACCCGGATGAGCAGTTCTTC. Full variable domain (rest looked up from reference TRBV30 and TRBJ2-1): SQTIHQWPATLVQPVGSPLSLECTVEGTSNPNLYWYRQAAGRGLQLLFYSVGIGQISSEVPQNLSASRPQDRQFILSSKKLLLSDSGFYLCAWRLGNPDEQFFGPGTRLTVL.

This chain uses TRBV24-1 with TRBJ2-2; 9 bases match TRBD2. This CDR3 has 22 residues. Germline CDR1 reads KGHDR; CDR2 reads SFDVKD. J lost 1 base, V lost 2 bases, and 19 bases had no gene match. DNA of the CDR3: TGTGCCACCAGTGATTACCCCCGGGGGCTAAGCGGGGGGAAATGGAACACCGGGGAGCTGTTTTTT. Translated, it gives CATSDYPRGLSGGKWNTGELFF.

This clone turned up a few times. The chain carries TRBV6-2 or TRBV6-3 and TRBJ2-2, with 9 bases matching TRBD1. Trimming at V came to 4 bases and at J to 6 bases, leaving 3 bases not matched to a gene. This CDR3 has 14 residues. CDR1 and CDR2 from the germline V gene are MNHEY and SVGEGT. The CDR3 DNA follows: TGTGCCAGCAGTTCCAACAGGGGGCCCGGGGAGCTGTTTTTT. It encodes CASSSNRGPGELFF.

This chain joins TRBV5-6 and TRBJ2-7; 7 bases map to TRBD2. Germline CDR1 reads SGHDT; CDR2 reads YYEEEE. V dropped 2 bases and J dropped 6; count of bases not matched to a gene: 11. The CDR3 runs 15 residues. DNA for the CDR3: TGTGCCAGCAGCTTAGCGGGGCAAAGGAGGTCCGAGCAGTACTTC. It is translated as CASSLAGQRRSEQYF.

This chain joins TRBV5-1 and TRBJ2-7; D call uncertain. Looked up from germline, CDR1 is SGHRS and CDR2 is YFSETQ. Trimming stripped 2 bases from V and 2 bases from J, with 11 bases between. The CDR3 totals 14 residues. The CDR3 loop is CASSFQSITYEQYF. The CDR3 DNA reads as TGCGCCAGCAGCTTCCAGTCGATAACCTACGAGCAGTACTTC.

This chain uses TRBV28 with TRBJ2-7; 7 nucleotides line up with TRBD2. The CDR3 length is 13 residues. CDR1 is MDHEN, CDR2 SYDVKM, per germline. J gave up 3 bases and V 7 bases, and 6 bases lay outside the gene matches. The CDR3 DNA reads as TGTGCCAGCACGCGGGAGCAAATCTACGAGCAGTACTTC. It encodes CASTREQIYEQYF.

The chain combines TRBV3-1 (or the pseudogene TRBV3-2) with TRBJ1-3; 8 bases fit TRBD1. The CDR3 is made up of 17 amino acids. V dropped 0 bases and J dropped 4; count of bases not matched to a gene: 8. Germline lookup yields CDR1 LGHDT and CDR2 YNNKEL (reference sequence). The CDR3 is CASSQDYPGGFGNTIYF. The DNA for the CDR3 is TGTGCCAGCAGCCAAGACTATCCAGGGGGCTTCGGAAACACCATATATTTT.

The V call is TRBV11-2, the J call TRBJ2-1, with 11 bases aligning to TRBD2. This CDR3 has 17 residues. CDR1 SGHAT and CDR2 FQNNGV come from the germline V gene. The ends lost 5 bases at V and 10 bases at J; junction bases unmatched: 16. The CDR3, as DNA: TGTGCCAGCAGCCCCCCCCTTAGCGGGAGGGCCAAGGGAGAGCAGTTCTTC. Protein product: CASSPPLSGRAKGEQFF.

Here the CDR3 DNA reads TGTGCCAGCAGCCACCGGTTTGGGGCCAACGTCCTGACTTTC. Its translation: CASSHRFGANVLTF. This sequence joins TRBV7-8 and TRBJ2-6; D remains unclear. Germline V gene data show CDR1 as SGHVS and CDR2 as FQNEAQ. The CDR3 spans 14 residues. The V end was cut by 5 bases, the J end by 3 bases, with 8 bases between.

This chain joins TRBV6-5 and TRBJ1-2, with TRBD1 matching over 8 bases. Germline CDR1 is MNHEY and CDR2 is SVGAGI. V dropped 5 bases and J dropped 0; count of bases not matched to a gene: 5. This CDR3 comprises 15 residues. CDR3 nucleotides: TGTGCCAGCAGTATCGGACAGGGAGCTAACTATGGCTACACCTTC. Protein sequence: CASSIGQGANYGYTF.

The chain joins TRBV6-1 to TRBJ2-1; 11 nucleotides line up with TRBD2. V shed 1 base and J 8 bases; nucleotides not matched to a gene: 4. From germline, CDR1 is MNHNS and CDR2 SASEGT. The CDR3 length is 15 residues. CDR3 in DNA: TGTGCCAGCAGTGAAGGTAGCGGGAGGGTCTATGAGCAGTTCTTC. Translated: CASSEGSGRVYEQFF.

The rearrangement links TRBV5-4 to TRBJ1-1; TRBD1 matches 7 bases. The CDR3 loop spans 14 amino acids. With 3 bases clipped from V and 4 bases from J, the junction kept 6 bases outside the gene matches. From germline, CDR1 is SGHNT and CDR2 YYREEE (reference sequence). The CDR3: CASSSPTGTTEAFF. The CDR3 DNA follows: TGTGCCAGCAGCTCACCGACAGGGACCACTGAAGCTTTCTTT. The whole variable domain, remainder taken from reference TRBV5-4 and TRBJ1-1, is ETGVTQSPTHLIKTRGQQVTLRCSSQSGHNTVSWYQQALGQGPQFIFQYYREEENGRGNFPPRFSGLQFPNYSSELNVNALELDDSALYLCASSSPTGTTEAFFGQGTRLTVV.